The present entry profiles one T cell receptor beta chain with its context. Grouping used clinical history reported by participants in a survey and questionnaire. Among Cohort 3 donors, those recovered had two negative PCRs, clearance, or symptom resolution. These data come from a study of blood T cell repertoires in COVID-19. Overall study: T cells, B-cell-depleted T cells, or PBMCs provided the cDNA or gDNA that served as material.

This CDR3 contains 12 residues. Looked up from germline, CDR1 is SGHNT and CDR2 is YYREEE (reference sequence). J lost 7 bases, V lost 1 base, and 2 bases had no gene match. Sequenced by immunoSEQ multiplex PCR; TCRdb stores in-frame clones only, minus some. The data contain about 370,000 clones, over 75% of them singletons. This sequence joins TRBV5-4 and TRBJ2-7, with 7 bases that match TRBD2. The source material was PBMCs or T cells enriched from blood (not recorded which). This clonotype was sampled from a man aged 18 to 30 who had recovered from COVID-19. Written as DNA, the CDR3 is TGTGCCAGCAGCTTGCCTAGCGGAGAGCAGTACTTC. It is translated as CASSLPSGEQYF.